The rows below give T cell receptor beta chains drawn from one sample of a study of CD8 T cells in Susac syndrome. TCRdb re-analysed the immunoSEQ multiplex PCR reads in MiXCR, keeping a single row per CDR3 protein. Among 95,000 to 150,000 distinct CDR3 sequences listed, around 94% were seen once. The sample was CD8+ T cells from PBMCs. These receptors were obtained from a human donor with Susac syndrome. CDR3s include the opening cysteine and the closing phenylalanine or tryptophan. A clone size is listed for some rows: how often the clone was seen (once, few, many), or a class if it is expanded.

abundance: .
j_gene: TRBJ2-7
v_gene: TRBV9
CDR3aa: CASSVAGDNSYEQYF

abundance: .
j_gene: TRBJ2-5
v_gene: TRBV7-9
CDR3aa: CASSLDRVETQYF

abundance: .
j_gene: TRBJ2-7
v_gene: TRBV20-1
CDR3aa: CSARDRMMYEQYF

abundance: .
j_gene: TRBJ2-7
v_gene: TRBV7-9
CDR3aa: CASSFGQGEQYF

abundance: .
j_gene: TRBJ2-7
v_gene: TRBV30
CDR3aa: CAWSNPGQGSEQYF

abundance: once
j_gene: TRBJ2-3
v_gene: TRBV25-1
CDR3aa: CASSDGQGSDTQYF

abundance: .
j_gene: TRBJ2-2
v_gene: TRBV30
CDR3aa: CAWSVSRVFGELFF

abundance: .
j_gene: TRBJ2-1
v_gene: TRBV29-1
CDR3aa: CSVEGGLNQFYNEQFF

abundance: .
j_gene: TRBJ2-7
v_gene: TRBV29-1
CDR3aa: CSVEAGGSHEQYF

abundance: .
j_gene: TRBJ2-7
v_gene: TRBV5-6
CDR3aa: CASSFLSGYEQYF

abundance: .
j_gene: TRBJ2-1
v_gene: TRBV5-6
CDR3aa: CASSLARIEQFF

abundance: .
j_gene: TRBJ2-7
v_gene: TRBV7-9
CDR3aa: CASSSPLGGDEQYF

abundance: .
j_gene: TRBJ2-7
v_gene: TRBV27
CDR3aa: CASSLSATGGFYEQYF

abundance: .
j_gene: TRBJ2-1
v_gene: TRBV4-1
CDR3aa: CASRGLRNEQFF

abundance: .
j_gene: TRBJ1-2
v_gene: TRBV29-1
CDR3aa: CSAGTTYGYTF

abundance: .
j_gene: TRBJ2-7
v_gene: TRBV20-1
CDR3aa: CSVPSPVSYEQYF